This T cell receptor beta chain was profiled in a study of T cell repertoires in aging, cancer and after chemotherapy. As for the study in general: Six age groups, ranging from 30 or younger to 70 or older, included the donors. The full dataset contained roughly 8.8 million TCR reads. Points from the study as a whole: Age-matched healthy donors had significantly more diverse, less clonal blood TCR repertoires than untreated cancer patients.

There are 15 residues in the CDR3. V was cut by 4 bases and J by 2 bases, with 15 bases left in between. CDR1 is PRHDT, CDR2 FYEKMQ, per germline (reference sequence). TCR beta rearrangements were amplified from peripheral blood genomic DNA. This clonotype has more than one count but fewer than ten. Its specificity is unknown. Multiplex touch-down PCR with TRB-A/B primers amplified rearranged V-D-J TRB sequences. In TCRdb, the multiplex PCR reads were re-called with MiXCR into one record per CDR3 protein. The sample records approximately 4,900 distinct CDR3 sequences, about 25% being singletons. This chain joins TRBV13 and TRBJ2-7, with TRBD2 as a possible D gene (6 bases). This receptor was taken from a human donor in good health. The sample comprised blood. The CDR3 DNA sequence: TGTGCCAGCAGCTCTGGGCGGGGCGGACCCTACGAGCAGTACTTC. Translated: CASSSGRGGPYEQYF.